The next 16 T cell receptor beta chains were all read from a single sample in a study of T-cell reconstitution after alpha-beta-depleted transplantation in children. Library preparation (for TCRbeta) was performed with unique molecular identifiers. TCRdb reanalysed the PCR reads using MiXCR and keeps one entry per CDR3 protein. Of around 960,000 distinct CDR3 sequences in the sample, about 31% were seen once. Sequencing used PBMCs, mostly from graft donor cells, obtained 360 days after TCRalphabeta/CD19-depleted stem cell transplant. The receptors shown here come from a boy younger than two who had a stem cell transplant for SCID, so the T cells may come from the graft donor.

The gene calls are TRBV5-1 and TRBJ2-6, with a weak D call TRBD1 (5 bases). V lost 2 bases and J 0 bases, leaving 15 bases between the germline ends. From germline, CDR1 is SGHRS and CDR2 YFSETQ. This CDR3 region has 18 residues. The CDR3 DNA follows: TGCGCCAGCAGCTTCAGGGTGATGTCAACCTCTGGGGCCAACGTCCTGACTTTC. Amino acids: CASSFRVMSTSGANVLTF.

This clonotype was detected a few times. The chain couples TRBV7-9 to TRBJ1-1; D remains unclear. CDR1 SEHNR and CDR2 FQNEAQ come from the germline V gene (reference sequence). Trimming took off 7 bases at V and 5 bases at J, with 17 bases between the two ends. The CDR3 extends over 14 amino acids. CDR3 loop: CASILPGKRTEAFF. The CDR3 DNA sequence: TGTGCCAGCATCCTCCCTGGTAAGCGGACTGAAGCTTTCTTT.

This clonotype was detected a few times. This chain links TRBV9 with TRBJ2-7, with TRBD1 matching over 8 bases. Germline values: CDR1 SGDLS, CDR2 YYNGEE. The CDR3 length is 16 residues. V trimming: 2 bases; J trimming: 6 bases; junction bases outside the gene matches: 13. The CDR3 region has the DNA TGTGCCAGCAGCGTTGCCCCGGGACAGGTATCTAGCGAGCAGTACTTC. Translated, it gives CASSVAPGQVSSEQYF.

The V and J genes are TRBV6-2 or TRBV6-3 and TRBJ2-2, with D hard to call. The germline V and J ends were trimmed by 6 bases and 0 bases, with 11 bases remaining between them. Germline V CDR1 and CDR2: MNHEY, SVGEGT. CDR3 length: 15 amino acids. The chain's CDR3 is CASSSTRSNTGELFF. The CDR3 DNA reads as TGTGCCAGCAGCTCCACCCGATCGAACACCGGGGAGCTGTTTTTT.

This clonotype appeared a single time. This rearrangement joins TRBV5-1 to TRBJ1-2; D is possibly TRBD1 (5 bases). Germline CDR1 is SGHRS and CDR2 is YFSETQ. There are 15 residues in the CDR3. The V end lost 2 bases, the J end lost 0 bases, and 11 bases lay between the germline ends. Written as DNA, the CDR3 is TGCGCCAGCAGCTTTGGAGGGGAGGCTAACTATGGCTACACCTTC. Residues: CASSFGGEANYGYTF.

This chain connects TRBV2 to TRBJ2-5; maybe TRBD1 (5 bases). The CDR3 extends over 15 amino acids. Trimming shortened V by 4 bases and J by 4 bases, and 16 bases separated the two germline ends. Germline values: CDR1 SNHLY, CDR2 FYNNEI. CDR3 DNA: TGTGCCAGCAGTGTCCAGGGATTGTTAGGAGAGACCCAGTACTTC. Translated, it gives CASSVQGLLGETQYF.

The chain joins TRBV20-1 to TRBJ1-5; D is perhaps TRBD1 (6 bases). This CDR3 is 14 amino acids long. The V end lost 1 base, the J end lost 3 bases, and 10 bases lay between the germline ends. The V gene's germline CDR1 is DFQATT and CDR2 SNEGSKA (reference sequence). CDR3 residues: CSARGGGDNQPQHF. The CDR3 bases are TGCAGTGCTAGAGGAGGGGGAGACAATCAGCCCCAGCATTTT.

The rearrangement links TRBV11-2 to TRBJ2-1, with D possibly matching TRBD2 (6 bases). Germline V CDR1 and CDR2: SGHAT, FQNNGV. V was cut by 3 bases and J by 6 bases, with 18 bases left in between. The CDR3 is made up of 16 amino acids. This CDR3 reads CASSFPVVGGRNEQFF. The CDR3, as DNA: TGTGCCAGCAGCTTCCCTGTCGTCGGGGGTCGCAATGAGCAGTTCTTC.

The J gene is TRBJ2-4, the V gene TRBV9; D may be TRBD1 or TRBD2 (5 bases each). The CDR3 runs 17 residues. Trimming pared 2 bases from V and 0 bases from J, leaving 15 bases between. Per germline, CDR1 SGDLS and CDR2 YYNGEE. The CDR3 DNA sequence: TGTGCCAGCAGCGTCCTCCCCTCGGGGACAGCCAAAAACATTCAGTACTTC. Translating gives CASSVLPSGTAKNIQYF.

The chain is built from TRBV7-2 and TRBJ2-5, with TRBD2 matching over 10 bases. This CDR3 is 17 amino acids long. Germline CDR1 is SGHTA and CDR2 is FQGNSA. V lost 3 bases to trimming and J lost 2 bases; unmatched junction nucleotides: 9. In DNA, the CDR3 is TGTGCCAGCAGCTTCTTCGGGTTAGCGGGGGGTCAAGAGACCCAGTACTTC. This codes for CASSFFGLAGGQETQYF.

The chain joins TRBV6-2 or TRBV6-3 to TRBJ2-1; D gene uncertain. The CDR3 extends over 12 amino acids. The germline gives CDR1 MNHEY, CDR2 SVGEGT. V dropped 2 bases and J dropped 12 bases, with 11 bases sitting between them. CDR3 DNA sequence: TGTGCCAGCAGTTACAGCTTACCAAGGCAGTTCTTC. Protein: CASSYSLPRQFF.

This chain joins TRBV20-1 and TRBJ1-1, with 11 bases identical to TRBD1. Looked up from germline, CDR1 is DFQATT and CDR2 is SNEGSKA (reference sequence). V lost 5 bases to trimming and J lost 1 base; unmatched junction nucleotides: 9. This CDR3 spans 16 amino acids. DNA for the CDR3: TGCAGTGCTGGGCCCTTGGACAGGGGGCGGAACACTGAAGCTTTCTTT. It encodes CSAGPLDRGRNTEAFF.

The rearrangement uses TRBV10-3 and TRBJ2-7; the match to TRBD1 covers 9 bases. Looked up from germline, CDR1 is ENHRY and CDR2 is SYGVKD. Unmatched junction bases numbered 13, after V lost 2 bases and J lost 2 bases. The CDR3 is 18 amino acids. The CDR3, as DNA: TGTGCCATCAGTGAGAGGGAAGCGGGGACAGGGATCCCCTACGAGCAGTACTTC. Its protein product is CAISEREAGTGIPYEQYF.

There are a few counts of this clonotype. The J gene is TRBJ2-2, the V gene TRBV27; 8 bases match TRBD1. Germline V gene sequence: CDR1 MNHEY, CDR2 SMNVEV (reference sequence). CDR3 length: 16 amino acids. The ends lost 7 bases at V and 4 bases at J; junction bases unmatched: 11. The CDR3 bases are TGTGCCAGCATAAAAAGGGGGACAGGAACCACCGGGGAGCTGTTTTTT. Protein: CASIKRGTGTTGELFF.

The count of this clonotype is one. This sequence joins TRBV5-1 and TRBJ1-2; the D is unclear. The CDR3 is 14 amino acids. Germline lookup yields CDR1 SGHRS and CDR2 YFSETQ. The V and J ends lost 1 base and 5 bases respectively, with 12 bases between them. CDR3 region: CASSLSSSEYGYTF. In nucleotides, the CDR3 is TGCGCCAGCAGCTTGTCTAGTTCGGAATATGGCTACACCTTC.

This chain connects TRBV5-1 to TRBJ2-2, with D tentatively TRBD1 (6 bases). The CDR3 runs 16 residues. CDR1 and CDR2 from the germline V gene are SGHRS and YFSETQ. Trimming shortened V by 2 bases and J by 6 bases, and 17 bases separated the two germline ends. The CDR3 spells CASSLRAGALSGELFF. CDR3 nucleotides: TGCGCCAGCAGCTTAAGGGCAGGGGCCCTCTCCGGGGAGCTGTTTTTT.